The 9 T cell receptor beta chains below all came from one sample that was sequenced in a study of human T cells and chemical hapten exposure. Blood, whole and unfractionated, served as the source for total RNA extraction. TCRdb re-called the 5' RACE reads through MiXCR, storing one row per CDR3 protein. The sample yields tens of thousands of distinct CDR3 sequences, roughly 8.4% seen once. Receptors were obtained from a male donor in good health.

The chain recombines TRBV3-1 with TRBJ1-5, with a tentative D call TRBD1 (5 bases). The length of the CDR3 is 13 residues. Looked up from germline, CDR1 is LGHDT and CDR2 is YNNKEL (reference sequence). Trimming stripped 3 bases from V and 5 bases from J, with 8 bases between. The chain's CDR3 is CASSQGEDQPQHF. CDR3 in DNA: TGTGCCAGCAGCCAGGGGGAGGATCAGCCCCAGCATTTT. Using reference TRBV3-1 and TRBJ1-5 for the parts outside the CDR3, the full variable domain is DTAVSQTPKYLVTQMGNDKSIKCEQNLGHDTMYWYKQDSKKFLKIMFSYNNKELIINETVPNRFSPKSPDKAHLNLHINSLELGDSAVYFCASSQGEDQPQHFGDGTRLSIL.

Note on this clonotype: A single base separates this from a much larger clone, so it may be a read error. The V call is TRBV4-1, the J call TRBJ1-1, with D possibly matching TRBD1 (6 bases). This CDR3 is 14 amino acids long. Germline CDR1 is MGHRA and CDR2 is YSYEKL. V was clipped by 5 bases and J by 9 bases, with 19 bases between them. CDR3 sequence (DNA): TGCGCCAGCAGCTCCAGGACAGTAGTAACTAAAGCTTTCTTT. Translated: CASSSRTVVTKAFF.

The table lists this clonotype with many counts. The V and J genes are TRBV12-3 or TRBV12-4 and TRBJ2-4, with TRBD1 identical over 7 bases. The CDR3 extends over 18 amino acids. The V segment lost 2 bases and the J segment 0 bases; nucleotides outside the gene matches: 10. For the CDR3, the DNA is TGTGCCAGCAGTTTATTTAGGACAGGCCGGCTAGCCAAAAACATTCAGTACTTC. Its translation is CASSLFRTGRLAKNIQYF.

This clonotype was counted between two and nine times. The rearrangement joins TRBV19 to TRBJ2-4, with D possibly being TRBD1 or TRBD2 (6 bases each). The V end was cut by 7 bases, the J end by 6 bases, with 25 bases between. CDR3 length: 17 amino acids. Germline V CDR1 and CDR2: LNHDA, SQIVND (reference sequence). Here the CDR3 DNA reads TGTGCCAGTATTGCCAACGGGGGCGGCTTGGGGTCAAACATTCAGTACTTC. Translation: CASIANGGGLGSNIQYF.

CDR3 amino acids: CASSLQGQLTNEKLFF. In DNA form, the CDR3 reads TGTGCCAGCAGCTTACAGGGTCAGCTAACTAATGAAAAACTGTTTTTT. The J gene is TRBJ1-4, the V gene TRBV7-2, with a weak D call TRBD1 (5 bases). Germline CDR1 SGHTA, CDR2 FQGNSA. V was trimmed by 2 bases and J by 1 base, leaving 11 bases between them. This CDR3 is 16 amino acids long.

The V gene is TRBV12-3 or TRBV12-4, the J gene TRBJ1-1; D ambiguous. V lost 7 bases and J lost 1, with 13 bases in between. This CDR3 region has 14 residues. CDR3 sequence: CASTLGISNTEAFF. The CDR3 DNA follows: TGTGCCAGCACCCTGGGGATATCGAACACTGAAGCTTTCTTT.

This clonotype appeared a few times. The chain links TRBV11-1 to TRBJ2-5; 7 bases agree with TRBD1. Losses at the gene ends were 5 bases for V and 3 bases for J; bases not matched to a gene: 6. This CDR3 comprises 14 residues. Germline lookup yields CDR1 SGHAT and CDR2 FQDESV (reference sequence). CDR3 sequence reads: CASSPRDSEETQYF. CDR3 nucleotide sequence: TGTGCCAGCAGCCCCCGGGACAGCGAAGAGACCCAGTACTTC.

For the CDR3, the DNA is TGTGCCAGCCTATCCGGGACAGGGAAAGAATTGGATCAGCCCCAGCATTTT. It codes for CASLSGTGKELDQPQHF. This chain connects TRBV6-6 to TRBJ1-5; TRBD1 matches 9 bases. V shed 8 bases and J 5 bases; nucleotides not matched to a gene: 16. Germline lookup yields CDR1 MNHNY and CDR2 SVGAGI (reference sequence). The CDR3 has 17 amino acids.

This clonotype showed up many times. The chain has TRBV7-3 and TRBJ2-1, with 9 bases aligning to TRBD1. This CDR3 has 16 residues. The trim removed 4 bases at V and 0 bases at J, leaving 4 bases unmatched. Germline CDR1 and CDR2: SGHTA and FQGTGA. CDR3 in DNA: TGTGCCAGCAGCTACAGGGGGCCGAGCTCCTACAATGAGCAGTTCTTC. This codes for CASSYRGPSSYNEQFF.